Below are 8 T cell receptor beta chains sequenced from a single sample in a study. A single record per CDR3 protein comes from TCRdb applying MiXCR to the RT-PCR reads. The table lists fewer than 800,000 distinct CDR3 sequences, approximately 15% of them singletons, with 3.6% in the top ten. The sample taken for sequencing was memory CD4+ T cells from blood. The receptors were gathered from a female donor in good health, serving as a healthy control.

Ten or more counts support this clonotype. The rearrangement joins TRBV4-3 to TRBJ1-6, with unresolved D. The germline V gene encodes CDR1 LGHNA and CDR2 YSLEER. V was cut by 4 bases and J by 9 bases, with 10 bases left in between. This CDR3 is built from 13 residues. The CDR3 DNA reads as TGCGCCAGCAGCCTGGGGAAGGGTTCACCCCTCCACTTT. Translating gives CASSLGKGSPLHF.

This clonotype was detected only a few times. The chain is built from TRBV7-9 and TRBJ2-7, with a possible D match to TRBD2 (5 bases). The V end lost 1 base, the J end lost 5 bases, and 12 bases lay between the germline ends. CDR3 length: 14 amino acids. Germline-derived CDR1 and CDR2 are SEHNR and FQNEAQ (reference sequence). In DNA, the CDR3 is TGTGCCAGCAGCTTAGGAGTTTCCGGGAACGAGCAGTACTTC. Translation gives CASSLGVSGNEQYF.

In its sample, this clonotype was seen a few times. The V gene is TRBV12-3 or TRBV12-4, the J gene TRBJ2-5; D unresolved. The CDR3 runs 15 residues. Between the trimmed V and J ends, which lost 2 bases and 2 bases, there was a span of 12 bases. In nucleotides, the CDR3 is TGTGCCAGCAGTTTAAAAAGAGGACGGCAAGAGACCCAGTACTTC. Amino acid sequence: CASSLKRGRQETQYF.

A few counts support this clonotype. V is TRBV5-1 and J is TRBJ1-5; D not resolved. Germline loops: CDR1 SGHRS, CDR2 YFSETQ. V dropped 0 bases and J dropped 8 bases, with 15 bases sitting between them. The CDR3 loop spans 15 amino acids. The CDR3 nucleotides are TGCGCCAGCAGCTTGGACGGCGCTAAGTTCGAGCCCCAGCATTTT. Translation: CASSLDGAKFEPQHF.

This chain joins TRBV28 and TRBJ1-5; D call uncertain. There are 16 residues in the CDR3. The ends were cut back, 3 bases at V and 0 bases at J, with 12 bases in the middle. Germline values: CDR1 MDHEN, CDR2 SYDVKM. The CDR3 loop is CASSFVGIDSNQPQHF. The CDR3 coding sequence is TGTGCCAGCAGTTTTGTAGGGATTGATAGCAATCAGCCCCAGCATTTT. The whole variable domain, filled in from reference TRBV28 and TRBJ1-5, reads DVKVTQSSRYLVKRTGEKVFLECVQDMDHENMFWYRQDPGLGLRLIYFSYDVKMKEKGDIPEGYSVSREKKERFSLILESASTNQTSMYLCASSFVGIDSNQPQHFGDGTRLSIL.

J is TRBJ2-3 and V is TRBV6-4, with D possibly matching TRBD1 (6 bases). The CDR3 runs to 14 residues. Germline CDR1 MRHNA, CDR2 SNTAGT. With 6 bases removed from V and 4 bases from J, the gap between germline ends came to 14 bases. DNA of the CDR3: TGTGCCAGCAGGACAGACTACAGGGCAGATACGCAGTATTTT. Translated, it gives CASRTDYRADTQYF.

The V and J genes are TRBV9 and TRBJ2-2; unclear D gene. Germline loops: CDR1 SGDLS, CDR2 YYNGEE. This CDR3 spans 13 amino acids. Deletions cut 0 bases from V and 7 bases from J, with 7 bases between. The CDR3 nucleotides read TGTGCCAGCAGCGTAGTAAATGACGGGGAGCTGTTTTTT. This sequence encodes CASSVVNDGELFF.

This clonotype appeared many times. The J gene is TRBJ2-3, the V gene TRBV4-1, with 8 positions matching TRBD1. V lost 2 bases to trimming and J lost 4 bases; unmatched junction nucleotides: 5. Looked up from germline, CDR1 is MGHRA and CDR2 is YSYEKL. This CDR3 contains 15 residues. CDR3 DNA sequence: TGCGCCAGCAGCCAACAGACAGGGGTGTCAGATACGCAGTATTTT. It yields the protein CASSQQTGVSDTQYF.